Listed below are T cell receptor beta chains from one sample, sequenced in a study of T cell changes during pregnancy in multiple sclerosis. Here immunoSEQ multiplex PCR was the method, and the copy in TCRdb shows in-frame clones only, minus some. Among about 89,000 clones, about 91% were seen once, and the ten largest hold about 2.3%. The material sequenced was peripheral blood, taken after pregnancy. Source of these receptors: a female donor in good health, enrolled as a control in a pregnancy study. CDR3s include the opening cysteine and the closing phenylalanine or tryptophan. D genes are given only for firm matches. Part of the rows lack a size; the others show once, few, many or a class for expanded clones.

D: TRBD1; size: once; V: TRBV6-1; J: TRBJ2-7; CDR3: CASSARTGVGTYEQYF; DNA: TGTGCCAGCAGTGCAAGGACAGGGGTGGGGACCTACGAGCAGTACTTC
D: TRBD2; size: .; V: TRBV10-3; J: TRBJ2-1; CDR3: CAISGGLAGDPYNEQFF; DNA: TGTGCCATCAGTGGCGGACTAGCGGGGGACCCCTACAATGAGCAGTTCTTC
D: TRBD2; size: .; V: TRBV5-4; J: TRBJ2-5; CDR3: CASREGLAGQTQYF; DNA: TGTGCCAGCAGGGAGGGACTAGCGGGACAGACCCAGTACTTC
D: .; size: .; V: TRBV19; J: TRBJ1-1; CDR3: CASRLGWGLNTEAFF; DNA: TGTGCCAGTAGACTGGGATGGGGCCTGAACACTGAAGCTTTCTTT
D: TRBD1; size: .; V: TRBV27; J: TRBJ1-2; CDR3: CASSFVAGGGYTF; DNA: TGTGCCAGCAGTTTCGTGGCAGGGGGAGGCTACACCTTC
D: .; size: .; V: TRBV6-1; J: TRBJ2-5; CDR3: CASSEDRGTRKETQYF; DNA: TGTGCCAGCAGTGAAGATAGAGGGACTCGCAAAGAGACCCAGTACTTC
D: .; size: .; V: TRBV7-9; J: TRBJ1-4; CDR3: CASSLSEVENEKLFF; DNA: TGTGCCAGCAGCTTGTCGGAGGTGGAGAATGAAAAACTGTTTTTT
D: TRBD1; size: .; V: TRBV2; J: TRBJ2-3; CDR3: CASSESFPSGGVTDTQYF; DNA: TGTGCCAGCAGTGAATCTTTCCCGTCAGGGGGCGTCACAGATACGCAGTATTTT
D: TRBD1; size: .; V: TRBV7-9; J: TRBJ2-7; CDR3: CASSSLSGGGEQYF; DNA: TGTGCCAGCAGCTCCCTATCAGGGGGCGGCGAGCAGTACTTC
D: .; size: .; V: TRBV18; J: TRBJ1-1; CDR3: CASSPSENTEAFF; DNA: TGTGCCAGCTCACCCAGTGAGAACACTGAAGCTTTCTTT
D: .; size: .; V: TRBV19; J: TRBJ1-5; CDR3: CASGPEVGPGNQPQHF; DNA: TGTGCCAGTGGTCCCGAGGTGGGGCCTGGTAATCAGCCCCAGCATTTT
D: TRBD2; size: .; V: TRBV9; J: TRBJ2-5; CDR3: CASSSSGGAGETQYF; DNA: TGTGCCAGCAGCTCCTCCGGGGGGGCAGGGGAGACCCAGTACTTC
D: .; size: .; V: TRBV21-1; J: TRBJ2-1; CDR3: CASSSSAGEPDEQFF; DNA: TGTGCCAGCAGCTCCTCCGCCGGGGAGCCCGATGAGCAGTTCTTC
D: .; size: .; V: TRBV27; J: TRBJ2-7; CDR3: CASSSPRSGDYEQYF; DNA: TGTGCCAGCAGTTCGCCAAGGAGCGGAGACTACGAGCAGTACTTC
D: .; size: .; V: TRBV5-1; J: TRBJ1-3; CDR3: CASSLASGDSGNTIYF; DNA: TGCGCCAGCAGCTTGGCTAGCGGGGACTCTGGAAACACCATATATTTT
D: TRBD1; size: .; V: TRBV6-5; J: TRBJ1-1; CDR3: CASSSPQGRPTEAFF; DNA: TGTGCCAGCAGTTCCCCACAGGGGAGGCCGACTGAAGCTTTCTTT
D: TRBD1; size: .; V: TRBV10-1; J: TRBJ1-1; CDR3: CASSESVRAGGTEAFF; DNA: TGCGCCAGCAGTGAGTCAGTCAGGGCAGGGGGCACTGAAGCTTTCTTT
D: .; size: .; V: TRBV7-9; J: TRBJ2-5; CDR3: CASSLRGGLTETQYF; DNA: TGTGCCAGCAGCTTACGGGGAGGCTTAACGGAGACCCAGTACTTC
D: TRBD2; size: .; V: TRBV11-2; J: TRBJ2-7; CDR3: CASSLGHLFTSGSSYEQYF; DNA: TGTGCCAGCAGCTTAGGACATCTCTTCACTAGCGGTAGCTCCTACGAGCAGTACTTC
D: .; size: .; V: TRBV29-1; J: TRBJ2-7; CDR3: CSVGHRDWYYEQYF; DNA: TGCAGCGTTGGACACCGGGACTGGTACTACGAGCAGTACTTC
D: .; size: .; V: TRBV30; J: TRBJ2-7; CDR3: CAWSVRNFPTQSGLSYEQYF; DNA: TGTGCCTGGAGTGTACGAAATTTCCCCACCCAATCAGGGCTTAGCTACGAGCAGTACTTC
D: TRBD1; size: .; V: TRBV11-2; J: TRBJ1-5; CDR3: CASSLTGVISNQPQHF; DNA: TGTGCCAGCAGCCTAACAGGGGTCATCAGCAATCAGCCCCAGCATTTT
D: TRBD2; size: few; V: TRBV5-4; J: TRBJ2-7; CDR3: CASSLGLAGGPREQYF; DNA: TGTGCCAGCAGCTTGGGTCTGGCGGGAGGGCCTCGAGAGCAGTACTTC
D: .; size: .; V: TRBV28; J: TRBJ2-7; CDR3: CASSLAGHYEQYF; DNA: TGTGCCAGCAGTCTTGCAGGCCACTACGAGCAGTACTTC
D: TRBD2; size: once; V: TRBV4-1; J: TRBJ2-2; CDR3: CASSQDSGRADTGELFF; DNA: TGCGCCAGCAGCCAAGATAGCGGGAGGGCCGACACCGGGGAGCTGTTTTTT
D: TRBD2; size: .; V: TRBV6-6; J: TRBJ2-1; CDR3: CATGGGPGEQFF; DNA: TGTGCCACCGGGGGAGGGCCGGGTGAGCAGTTCTTC
D: TRBD2; size: .; V: TRBV2; J: TRBJ2-7; CDR3: CASRQPSGRRSYEQYF; DNA: TGTGCCAGCAGGCAGCCCAGCGGGAGGCGCTCCTACGAGCAGTACTTC
D: TRBD1; size: few; V: TRBV27; J: TRBJ1-1; CDR3: CASSFRQGAEAFF; DNA: TGTGCCAGCAGTTTCCGACAGGGGGCTGAAGCTTTCTTT
D: .; size: .; V: TRBV6-5; J: TRBJ1-2; CDR3: CASSSNRVGGYTF; DNA: TGTGCCAGCAGTTCGAACAGGGTGGGCGGCTACACCTTC
D: TRBD1; size: .; V: TRBV19; J: TRBJ1-5; CDR3: CASSWGGTGIQPQHF; DNA: TGTGCCAGTAGTTGGGGGGGGACAGGGATTCAGCCCCAGCATTTT
D: .; size: once; V: TRBV12-5; J: TRBJ2-1; CDR3: CASVHSSYNEQFF; DNA: TGTGCTAGTGTCCATAGCTCCTACAATGAGCAGTTCTTC
D: .; size: .; V: TRBV2; J: TRBJ1-5; CDR3: CASSGDYNQPQHF; DNA: TGTGCCAGCAGTGGGGACTACAATCAGCCCCAGCATTTT
D: TRBD1; size: .; V: TRBV19; J: TRBJ1-5; CDR3: CASTLTGGIQPQHF; DNA: TGTGCCAGTACCCTGACAGGGGGCATTCAGCCCCAGCATTTT
D: .; size: .; V: TRBV30; J: TRBJ1-5; CDR3: CAWSRQYNQPQHF; DNA: TGTGCCTGGAGCCGACAGTACAATCAGCCCCAGCATTTT
D: .; size: .; V: TRBV29-1; J: TRBJ2-7; CDR3: CSVEDGTGTPYEQYF; DNA: TGCAGCGTTGAAGATGGAACAGGGACACCCTACGAGCAGTACTTC
D: .; size: .; V: TRBV5-6; J: TRBJ2-1; CDR3: CASSFGGAYENEQFF; DNA: TGTGCCAGCAGCTTTGGGGGGGCTTACGAAAATGAGCAGTTCTTC
D: .; size: .; V: TRBV7-6; J: TRBJ2-5; CDR3: CASSLARDYQETQYF; DNA: TGTGCCAGCAGCTTAGCCCGGGACTACCAAGAGACCCAGTACTTC
D: TRBD1; size: .; V: TRBV27; J: TRBJ1-5; CDR3: CASRFTGGGNQPQHF; DNA: TGTGCCAGCAGGTTTACAGGGGGCGGCAATCAGCCCCAGCATTTT
D: .; size: .; V: TRBV28; J: TRBJ1-1; CDR3: CASSYGGNTEAFF; DNA: TGTGCCAGCAGCTACGGGGGGAACACTGAAGCTTTCTTT
D: TRBD1; size: .; V: TRBV7-9; J: TRBJ1-2; CDR3: CASSDRGSNYGYTF; DNA: TGTGCCAGCAGCGACAGGGGGTCCAACTATGGCTACACCTTC
D: TRBD1; size: once; V: TRBV18; J: TRBJ1-4; CDR3: CASSTGVTNEKLFF; DNA: TGTGCCAGCTCAACAGGGGTTACTAATGAAAAACTGTTTTTT
D: .; size: .; V: TRBV2; J: TRBJ2-7; CDR3: CASISGNSYEQYF; DNA: TGTGCCAGCATAAGCGGCAATTCCTACGAGCAGTACTTC
D: TRBD2; size: once; V: TRBV13; J: TRBJ2-1; CDR3: CASSPFGGGDNEQFF; DNA: TGTGCCAGCAGCCCTTTCGGGGGAGGGGACAATGAGCAGTTCTTC
D: TRBD1; size: .; V: TRBV28; J: TRBJ2-7; CDR3: CASTDRGRVYEQYF; DNA: TGTGCCAGCACTGACAGGGGGCGCGTTTACGAGCAGTACTTC
D: TRBD2; size: .; V: TRBV7-9; J: TRBJ2-3; CDR3: CASSLNRLAVTDTQYF; DNA: TGTGCCAGCAGCTTAAATAGACTAGCGGTCACAGATACGCAGTATTTT
D: .; size: .; V: TRBV9; J: TRBJ2-5; CDR3: CASSVGGQETQYF; DNA: TGTGCCAGCAGCGTAGGCGGGCAAGAGACCCAGTACTTC
D: TRBD1; size: few; V: TRBV6-1; J: TRBJ2-7; CDR3: CASIRDRPREQYF; DNA: TGTGCCAGCATCCGGGACAGACCAAGGGAGCAGTACTTC
D: .; size: .; V: TRBV28; J: TRBJ1-4; CDR3: CAGGTPGDEKLFF; DNA: TGTGCCGGGGGGACTCCCGGCGATGAAAAACTGTTTTTT
D: .; size: once; V: TRBV6-4; J: TRBJ2-1; CDR3: CASSDTGANEQFF; DNA: TGTGCCAGCAGTGACACGGGAGCAAATGAGCAGTTCTTC
D: .; size: .; V: TRBV28; J: TRBJ2-1; CDR3: CASSRVYNEQFF; DNA: TGTGCCAGCAGTCGAGTATACAATGAGCAGTTCTTC
D: TRBD2; size: .; V: TRBV6-4; J: TRBJ2-3; CDR3: CASSEGGGATDTQYF; DNA: TGTGCCAGCAGTGAGGGCGGGGGGGCCACAGATACGCAGTATTTT
D: .; size: .; V: TRBV21-1; J: TRBJ1-5; CDR3: CASREAEFGNQPQHF; DNA: TGTGCCAGCCGCGAAGCGGAGTTCGGCAATCAGCCCCAGCATTTT
D: TRBD1; size: .; V: TRBV6-1; J: TRBJ1-2; CDR3: CASTRTGFNYGYTF; DNA: TGTGCCAGCACCCGGACAGGATTTAACTATGGCTACACCTTC
D: .; size: once; V: TRBV5-4; J: TRBJ2-2; CDR3: CATRVGSGTTGELFF; DNA: TGTGCCACCCGGGTCGGTAGCGGAACCACCGGGGAGCTGTTTTTT